This passage covers 19 T cell receptor beta chains from one sample sequenced in a study of cytomegalovirus exposure and HLA in healthy donors. Vbeta (60) and Jbeta (13) primers were used in the PCR. Repertoires were generated with immunoSEQ multiplex PCR, while TCRdb's copy carries only in-frame clones and drops some. The sample holds 95,000 to 130,000 clones, around three quarters seen once. What was sequenced was PBMCs. The receptors were sampled from a man aged 25-45 years in good health and CMV-seropositive.

This sequence joins TRBV4-2 and TRBJ2-1; D may be TRBD2 (6 bases). This CDR3 is 15 amino acids long. Per the germline V gene, CDR1 is LGHNA and CDR2 is YNFKEQ. V lost 2 bases and J 4 bases, leaving 12 bases between the germline ends. This CDR3 reads CASSQTGTPYNEQFF. CDR3 nucleotides: TGTGCCAGCAGCCAAACCGGGACTCCATACAATGAGCAGTTCTTC.

V is TRBV4-1 and J is TRBJ1-2; 7 bases agree with TRBD1. The ends lost 4 bases at V and 3 bases at J; junction bases unmatched: 5. CDR3 length equals 14 residues. Germline CDR1 is MGHRA and CDR2 is YSYEKL. Here the CDR3 reads CASSRSQGDYGYTF. CDR3 DNA: TGCGCCAGCAGCCGGTCTCAGGGGGACTATGGCTACACCTTC.

This clone has just one count. The chain uses TRBV5-1 and TRBJ2-5; 13 nucleotides match TRBD2. Germline trimming cut 3 bases from V and 5 bases from J; bases unmatched to any gene: 13. This CDR3 has 18 residues. Germline assignment: CDR1 SGHRS and CDR2 YFSETQ. CDR3 bases: TGCGCCAGCAGCTCCCGGACTAGCGGGGGCCTAATCGAGGAGACCCAGTACTTC. It yields the protein CASSSRTSGGLIEETQYF.

This chain links TRBV28 with TRBJ1-2; D remains unclear. CDR1 and CDR2 from the germline V gene are MDHEN and SYDVKM. The CDR3 length is 13 residues. Deletions cut 2 bases from V and 4 bases from J, with 8 bases between. DNA for the CDR3: TGTGCCAGCAGTTTACGGTCGGGCTATGGCTACACCTTC. As protein: CASSLRSGYGYTF.

This clone was detected a few times. V is TRBV6-1 and J is TRBJ1-2; D is unresolved. V lost 4 bases to trimming and J lost 0 bases, with 12 bases between them. CDR1 MNHNS and CDR2 SASEGT come from the germline V gene. This CDR3 has 15 residues. The CDR3 coding sequence is TGTGCCAGCAGTGGCCCCGACTTTCCTAACTATGGCTACACCTTC. This encodes CASSGPDFPNYGYTF.

The chain employs TRBV6-8 and TRBJ1-5; D is ambiguous. Germline V gene sequence: CDR1 MNHGY, CDR2 SAAAGT. Trimming took 10 bases from V and 2 from J, leaving 15 bases between them. The CDR3 is made up of 14 amino acids. CDR3 protein: CAKYREYGNQPQHF. In DNA form, the CDR3 reads TGTGCCAAATATCGGGAATACGGCAATCAGCCCCAGCATTTT.

This clone was picked up a small number of times. V and J are TRBV7-2 and TRBJ2-5; 9 bases match TRBD2. This CDR3 region has 16 residues. CDR1 SGHTA and CDR2 FQGNSA come from the germline V gene. J gave up 1 base and V 3 bases, and 6 bases lay outside the gene matches. The CDR3 sequence is CASSFLSGGRQETQYF. CDR3 nucleotide sequence: TGTGCCAGCAGCTTCCTTAGCGGGGGACGCCAAGAGACCCAGTACTTC.

This clone came up once. This chain's CDR3 is CASSDRTASYEQYF. DNA for the CDR3: TGTGCCAGCAGTGATAGGACAGCCTCCTACGAGCAGTACTTC. The gene calls are TRBV6-1 and TRBJ2-7; D might be TRBD1 (6 bases). Germline lookup yields CDR1 MNHNS and CDR2 SASEGT. CDR3 size: 14 residues. Between the trimmed V and J ends, which lost 3 bases and 0 bases, there was a span of 9 bases.

This chain links TRBV2 with TRBJ1-6; D perhaps matches TRBD1 (6 bases). The CDR3 runs 15 residues. Germline V gives CDR1 SNHLY, CDR2 FYNNEI. Trimming cost V 6 bases and J 4 bases, with 13 bases left between them. The CDR3 DNA sequence: TGTGCCAGCAGCCGTTTAACAGGGTATAATTCACCCCTCCACTTT. Amino acid sequence: CASSRLTGYNSPLHF.

Details on this clone: A junction boundary mismatches the germline segment, possibly from a read error. The V gene is TRBV9, the J gene TRBJ2-3; possible D gene TRBD1, 6 bases. Germline V gives CDR1 SGDLS, CDR2 YYNGEE. This CDR3 is 15 amino acids long. The chain's CDR3 is CASSVVAGAEETQYF. The CDR3 region has the DNA TGTGCTAGCAGCGTAGTAGCAGGGGCGGAGGAAACGCAGTATTTT.

The chain is built from TRBV27 and TRBJ2-7; TRBD1 matches at 7 bases. The CDR3 is 16 residues long. The V segment lost 6 bases and the J segment 2 bases; nucleotides outside the gene matches: 13. The germline gives CDR1 MNHEY, CDR2 SMNVEV (reference sequence). The CDR3 loop reads CASRTLVRGNTYEQYF. CDR3 sequence (DNA): TGTGCCAGCAGGACCCTGGTCAGGGGGAACACCTACGAGCAGTACTTC.

This clone showed up just a few times. V gene TRBV7-9 combines with J gene TRBJ2-1, with D perhaps matching TRBD2 (6 bases). CDR3 size: 13 residues. The germline V and J ends were trimmed by 5 bases and 9 bases, with 14 bases remaining between them. From germline, CDR1 is SEHNR and CDR2 FQNEAQ (reference sequence). CDR3 residues: CASSLLAEAEQFF. Here the CDR3 DNA reads TGTGCCAGCAGCCTACTAGCAGAGGCTGAGCAGTTCTTC.

V gene TRBV19 combines with J gene TRBJ2-2; 12 bases line up with TRBD2. The CDR3 has 16 residues. Germline V lookup: CDR1 LNHDA, CDR2 SQIVND (reference sequence). The trim removed 4 bases at V and 7 bases at J, leaving 7 bases unmatched. Here the CDR3 DNA reads TGTGCCAGTAGTACCCTAGCGGGAGGGCTTGGCGGGGAGCTGTTTTTT. Translated, it gives CASSTLAGGLGGELFF. The complete variable domain, with remaining parts taken from reference TRBV19 and TRBJ2-2, reads DGGITQSPKYLFRKEGQNVTLSCEQNLNHDAMYWYRQDPGQGLRLIYYSQIVNDFQKGDIAEGYSVSREKKESFPLTVTSAQKNPTAFYLCASSTLAGGLGGELFFGEGSRLTVL.

The genes are TRBV9 and TRBJ1-5, with D unresolved. This CDR3 contains 13 residues. Germline V lookup: CDR1 SGDLS, CDR2 YYNGEE. V shed 0 bases and J shed 5 bases, with 6 bases lying between them. CDR3 DNA sequence: TGTGCCAGCAGCGTAGATGTAGATCAGCCCCAGCATTTT. Protein sequence: CASSVDVDQPQHF.

This chain joins TRBV30 and TRBJ2-3; TRBD2 matches at 10 bases. The germline gives CDR1 GTSNPN, CDR2 SVGIG (reference sequence). V shed 4 bases, J shed 6 bases, and the junction held 10 bases outside the gene matches. The CDR3 runs 15 residues. Here the CDR3 reads CAWTLGLAARDTQYF. The CDR3 coding sequence is TGTGCCTGGACGCTAGGACTAGCGGCACGGGATACGCAGTATTTT.

V is TRBV7-8 and J is TRBJ1-3, with 8 positions matching TRBD1. The length of the CDR3 is 17 residues. After removal of 5 bases from V and 4 bases from J, the junction contained 13 bases not matched to a gene. CDR1 and CDR2 from the germline V gene are SGHVS and FQNEAQ. The CDR3 sequence: CASSLNSAGGLGNTIYF. The DNA for the CDR3 is TGTGCCAGCAGCCTTAATTCGGCAGGGGGCTTAGGAAACACCATATATTTT. Looking up the rest from reference TRBV7-8 and TRBJ1-3 gives the full variable domain: GAGVSQSPRYKVAKRGQDVALRCDPISGHVSLFWYQQALGQGPEFLTYFQNEAQLDKSGLPSDRFFAERPEGSVSTLKIQRTQQEDSAVYLCASSLNSAGGLGNTIYFGEGSWLTVV.

This clone showed up just a few times. The gene calls are TRBV7-2 and TRBJ1-2; D is unclear. Per the germline V gene, CDR1 is SGHTA and CDR2 is FQGNSA. CDR3 length equals 15 residues. V lost 2 bases and J lost 4, with 14 bases in between. DNA of the CDR3: TGTGCCAGCAGCTTATCAAGCCGGCAGGTCTATGGCTACACCTTC. This encodes CASSLSSRQVYGYTF.

The rearrangement joins TRBV13 to TRBJ2-1; TRBD2 might be the D (5 bases). Germline values: CDR1 PRHDT, CDR2 FYEKMQ (reference sequence). The CDR3 runs 14 residues. V lost 0 bases and J lost 8, with 11 bases in between. CDR3 residues: CASSLGRRLDEQFF. The CDR3 region has the DNA TGTGCCAGCAGCTTAGGCCGGAGGCTCGATGAGCAGTTCTTC.

The J gene is TRBJ1-5, the V gene TRBV19; no clear D gene. Per germline, CDR1 LNHDA and CDR2 SQIVND (reference sequence). The length of the CDR3 is 12 residues. V lost 5 bases to trimming and J lost 6 bases, with 8 bases between them. The DNA of the CDR3 is TGTGCCAGTAGTGAATCGGGTCAGCCCCAGCATTTT. It translates to CASSESGQPQHF. The full variable domain, in which reference TRBV19 and TRBJ1-5 provide the parts outside the CDR3, is DGGITQSPKYLFRKEGQNVTLSCEQNLNHDAMYWYRQDPGQGLRLIYYSQIVNDFQKGDIAEGYSVSREKKESFPLTVTSAQKNPTAFYLCASSESGQPQHFGDGTRLSIL.